The entry that follows covers one T cell receptor (beta chain) sequence. Its specific antigen is unknown. The input lacks base qualities; no much larger clone sits a single base away. The data derive from a study of blood T cell repertoires in COVID-19 (dated by TCRdb to the early 2020s). Context from the whole study: Collaborator samples came from the United States, Italy and Spain and covered acute and convalescent phases of COVID-19. The prospective study material was composed of cDNA or gDNA derived from T cells, B-cell-depleted T cells, or PBMCs. Where available, HLA class I and class II types were obtained from metadata supplied by the sample provider rather than from assay-based typing. A de-identified subject ID, COVID-19 status, age in years and sex were almost always included in the sample metadata. The repertoires were made available in a free public database intended to serve as a resource for research on the immune response to SARS-CoV-2. Samples were obtained from the ongoing ImmuneRACE study (first 160 participants) and from 1,254 subjects provided by 6 global collaborators. Subjects who had been exposed to COVID-19, were actively infected with it, or had recovered from it provided the deeply sampled blood TCRbeta repertoires that made up the dataset.

V ends up 1 base short and J 9 bases short, with an unmatched junction base count of 5. From its cysteine to its phenylalanine, the CDR3 spans 14 amino acids. CDR3 DNA only is kept here, 42 bases in frame from base 1. The germline V gene sets CDR1 to KGHSH and CDR2 to LQKENI. The immunoSEQ Assay, a bias-controlled multiplex PCR, was used to amplify TCRbeta CDR3 regions from genomic DNA. The study's processing was this. Nucleated cell counts per sample were estimated from amplification of reference gene primers within the assay. Sequence reads were collapsed and filtered to measure the absolute abundance of every unique TCRbeta CDR3 rearrangement. For each sample, productive Simpson clonality was calculated by taking the square root of Simpson's diversity index across productive rearrangements. TCRdb took this table from immuneACCESS and kept in-frame rearrangements with V and J called. Such tables lack part of the clones; where checked against another copy, unresolved V genes explain under half of the gap, and the rest is unexplained. That table is the source of V, J and clone size, and D and trimming were worked out from the DNA. This sample holds 43,000 or so clones; roughly 87% were observed only once. The ten top clones hold about 25% of the sample.

Results and caveats for the whole study, not just this receptor: The quantity of clinical and demographic metadata differed by source and by participant and was supplied without curation.

The collaborating institutions used their own protocols to collect whole blood in K2EDTA tubes. For TCRbeta analysis, collaborators shipped samples as frozen whole blood, isolated PBMCs, or DNA extracted from either of those sample types. The V gene is TRBV18 and the J gene is TRBJ2-1, and 8 junction bases match TRBD2. The receptor's source is a woman aged 55-69 years with acute or convalescent COVID-19. Sample: peripheral blood. The base sequence is TGTGCCAGCTCACCACGGGGACTAGAGCTTGAGCAGTTCTTC. Its protein is CASSPRGLELEQFF.